The sequence of this TCR beta chain was determined in a study of CD8+ T cells in alopecia areata. Study-wide findings and caveats: Elevated clonality characterized lesional scalp relative to normal scalp, particularly in alopecia totalis/universalis. In patients, TCRs were shared less clearly than in mice, and HLA may possibly be involved.

In regard to this clone: As yet, its antigen is unknown.

Sequencing used cDNA as its template, made by extracting RNA and reverse transcribing it. The table came from immunoSEQ multiplex PCR; TCRdb's copy has only in-frame clones and leaves some out. Among about 120,000 clones listed, about 50% were seen once. Both peripheral blood and punch biopsies of lesional scalp skin were obtained from patients who had alopecia areata. Both CD4+ and CD8+ T cells were separated by sorting PBMCs. This TCR derives from a human donor with alopecia areata. The starting material was CD8+ T cells sorted from blood, obtained at week 0.

The CDR3 loop reads CASSQGLRSYNSPLHF. DNA for the CDR3: TGTGCCAGCAGCCAAGGGCTTCGCTCCTATAATTCACCCCTCCACTTT. The chain combines TRBV4-2 with TRBJ1-6; D not resolved. CDR3 length: 16 amino acids. Between the trimmed V and J ends, which lost 1 base and 0 bases, there was a span of 7 bases. Germline V gene lookup returns CDR1 LGHNA and CDR2 YNFKEQ.